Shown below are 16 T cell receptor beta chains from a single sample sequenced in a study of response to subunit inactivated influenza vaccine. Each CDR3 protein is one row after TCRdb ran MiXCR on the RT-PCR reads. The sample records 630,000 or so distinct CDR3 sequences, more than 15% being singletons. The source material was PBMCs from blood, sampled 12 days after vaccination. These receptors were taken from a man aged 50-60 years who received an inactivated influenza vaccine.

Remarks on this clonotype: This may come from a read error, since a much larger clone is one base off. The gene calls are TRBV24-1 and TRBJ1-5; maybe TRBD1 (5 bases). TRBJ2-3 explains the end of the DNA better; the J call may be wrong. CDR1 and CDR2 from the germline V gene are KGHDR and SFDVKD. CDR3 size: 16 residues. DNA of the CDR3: TGTGCCACCAGTGATAAGGGGTCCCACGGATATCAGCCCCAGTATTTT. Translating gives CATSDKGSHGYQPQYF.

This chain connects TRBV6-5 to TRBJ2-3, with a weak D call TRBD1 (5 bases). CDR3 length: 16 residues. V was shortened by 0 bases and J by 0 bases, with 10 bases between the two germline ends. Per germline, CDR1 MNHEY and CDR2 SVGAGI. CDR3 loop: CASSYSAGLSTDTQYF. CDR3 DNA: TGTGCCAGCAGTTACTCCGCAGGGCTGAGCACAGATACGCAGTATTTT.

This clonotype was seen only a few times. Here the CDR3 DNA reads TGTGCCAGCATGACTACTTCTTCCTACGAGCAGTACTTC. Its protein is CASMTTSSYEQYF. The V gene is TRBV6-2 or TRBV6-3, the J gene TRBJ2-7, with a weak D call TRBD2 (5 bases). The germline gives CDR1 MNHEY, CDR2 SVGEGT. The CDR3 extends over 13 amino acids. V dropped 7 bases and J dropped 1 base, with 11 bases sitting between them.

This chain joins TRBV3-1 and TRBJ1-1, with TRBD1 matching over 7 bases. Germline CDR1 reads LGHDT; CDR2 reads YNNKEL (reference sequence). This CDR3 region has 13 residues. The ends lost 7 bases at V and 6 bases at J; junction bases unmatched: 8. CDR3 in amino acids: CASTRVTGAEAFF. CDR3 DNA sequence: TGTGCCAGCACCCGTGTAACAGGGGCTGAAGCTTTCTTT.

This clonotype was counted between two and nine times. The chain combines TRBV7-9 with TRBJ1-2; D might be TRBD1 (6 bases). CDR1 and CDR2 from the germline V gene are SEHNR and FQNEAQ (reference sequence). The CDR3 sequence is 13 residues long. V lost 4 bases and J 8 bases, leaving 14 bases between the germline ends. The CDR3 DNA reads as TGTGCCAGCAGCTCTGAAACAGGGCGCGGCTACACCTTC. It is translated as CASSSETGRGYTF.

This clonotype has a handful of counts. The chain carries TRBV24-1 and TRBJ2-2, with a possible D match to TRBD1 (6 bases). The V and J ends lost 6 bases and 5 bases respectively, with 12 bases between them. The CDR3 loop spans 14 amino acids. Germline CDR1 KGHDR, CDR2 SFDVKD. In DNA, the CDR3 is TGTGCCACCAGTTTAGGAGGACAGACCGGGGAGCTGTTTTTT. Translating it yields CATSLGGQTGELFF.

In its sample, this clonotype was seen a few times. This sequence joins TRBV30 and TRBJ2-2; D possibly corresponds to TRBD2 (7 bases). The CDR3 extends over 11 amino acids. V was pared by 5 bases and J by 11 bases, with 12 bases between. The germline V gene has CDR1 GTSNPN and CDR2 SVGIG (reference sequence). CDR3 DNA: TGTGCCTGGGGGGGGGGCCCTGAGCTGTTTTTT. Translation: CAWGGGPELFF.

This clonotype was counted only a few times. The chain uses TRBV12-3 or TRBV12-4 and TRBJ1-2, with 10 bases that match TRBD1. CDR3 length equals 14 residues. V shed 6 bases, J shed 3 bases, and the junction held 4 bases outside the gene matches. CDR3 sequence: CASRETGGYYGYTF. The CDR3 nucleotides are TGTGCCAGCAGGGAGACAGGGGGCTACTATGGCTACACCTTC.

The DNA for the CDR3 is TGCAGTGCTAGAGGTACCGGGACGGCGAGCAATCAGCCCCAGCATTTT. This gives the protein CSARGTGTASNQPQHF. The chain links TRBV20-1 to TRBJ1-5, with D tentatively TRBD1 (5 bases). From germline, CDR1 is DFQATT and CDR2 SNEGSKA (reference sequence). CDR3 length: 16 amino acids. The V end lost 1 base, the J end lost 1 base, and 14 bases lay between the germline ends.

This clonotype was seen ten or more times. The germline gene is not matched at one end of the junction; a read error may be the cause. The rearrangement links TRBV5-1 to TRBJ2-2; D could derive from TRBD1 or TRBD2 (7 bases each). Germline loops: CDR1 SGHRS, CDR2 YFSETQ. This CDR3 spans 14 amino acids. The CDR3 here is CASSGTANTGELFF. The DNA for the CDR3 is TGTGCCAGCAGCGGGACAGCGAACACCGGGGAGCTGTTTTTT.

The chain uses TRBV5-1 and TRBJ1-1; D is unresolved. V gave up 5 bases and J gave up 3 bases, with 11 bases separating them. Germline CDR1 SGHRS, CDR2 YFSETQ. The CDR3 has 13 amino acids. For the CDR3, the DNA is TGCGCCAGCAGAGGCCTGACGGACACTGAAGCTTTCTTT. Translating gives CASRGLTDTEAFF.

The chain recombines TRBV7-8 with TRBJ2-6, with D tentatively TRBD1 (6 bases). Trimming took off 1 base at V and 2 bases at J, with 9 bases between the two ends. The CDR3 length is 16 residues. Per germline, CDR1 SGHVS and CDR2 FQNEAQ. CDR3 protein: CASSLDRVAGANVLTF. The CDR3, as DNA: TGTGCCAGCAGCTTAGACAGGGTTGCTGGGGCCAACGTCCTGACTTTC.

CDR3 in amino acids: CASSFAPGGNYNEQFF. The CDR3 region has the DNA TGTGCCAGCAGCTTCGCACCAGGGGGCAACTACAATGAGCAGTTCTTC. The chain recombines TRBV7-2 with TRBJ2-1, with 8 bases aligning to TRBD1. This CDR3 comprises 16 residues. The V gene end was trimmed by 3 bases and the J gene end by 3 bases; junction bases not matched to a gene: 7. Germline V gene lookup returns CDR1 SGHTA and CDR2 FQGNSA.

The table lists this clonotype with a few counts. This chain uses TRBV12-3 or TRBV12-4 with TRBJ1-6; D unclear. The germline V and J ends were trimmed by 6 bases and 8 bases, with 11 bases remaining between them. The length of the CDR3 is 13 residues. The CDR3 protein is CASSQSTDSPLHF. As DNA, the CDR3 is TGTGCCAGCAGCCAGAGCACCGATTCACCCCTCCACTTT.

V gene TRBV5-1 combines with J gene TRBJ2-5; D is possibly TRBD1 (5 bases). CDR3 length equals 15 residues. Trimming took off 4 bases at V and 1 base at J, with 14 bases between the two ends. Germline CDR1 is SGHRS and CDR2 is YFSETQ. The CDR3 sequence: CASSLSTGPQETQYF. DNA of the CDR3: TGCGCCAGCAGCCTTTCTACAGGACCCCAAGAGACCCAGTACTTC. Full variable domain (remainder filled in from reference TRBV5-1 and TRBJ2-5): KAGVTQTPRYLIKTRGQQVTLSCSPISGHRSVSWYQQTPGQGLQFLFEYFSETQRNKGNFPGRFSGRQFSNSRSEMNVSTLELGDSALYLCASSLSTGPQETQYFGPGTRLLVL.

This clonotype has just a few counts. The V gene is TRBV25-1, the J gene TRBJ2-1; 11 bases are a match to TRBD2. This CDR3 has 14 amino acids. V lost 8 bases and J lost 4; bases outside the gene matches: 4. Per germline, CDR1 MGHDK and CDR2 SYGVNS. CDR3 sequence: CASHTSGGYNEQFF. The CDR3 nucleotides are TGTGCCAGCCATACTAGCGGGGGATACAATGAGCAGTTCTTC.